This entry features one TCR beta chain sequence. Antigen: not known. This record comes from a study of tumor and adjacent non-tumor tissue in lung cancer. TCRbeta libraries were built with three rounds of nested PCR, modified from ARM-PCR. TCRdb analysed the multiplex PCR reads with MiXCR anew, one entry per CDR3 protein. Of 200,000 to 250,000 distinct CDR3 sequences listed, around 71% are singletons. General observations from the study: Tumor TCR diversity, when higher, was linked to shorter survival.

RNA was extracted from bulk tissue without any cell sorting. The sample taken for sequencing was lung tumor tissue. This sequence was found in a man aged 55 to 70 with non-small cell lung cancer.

In nucleotides, the CDR3 is TGTGCCAGCAGTATAGGACACCCTAGAAGCTCCTACGAGCAGTACTTC. Amino acids: CASSIGHPRSSYEQYF. The V and J genes are TRBV28 and TRBJ2-7; the D gene is possibly TRBD1 (5 bases). The CDR3 is made up of 16 amino acids. V lost 5 bases and J lost 0, with 17 bases in between. The V gene's germline CDR1 is MDHEN and CDR2 SYDVKM.